Listed below are T cell receptor beta chains from one sample, sequenced in a study of cytomegalovirus exposure and HLA in healthy donors. The repertoire was sequenced with immunoSEQ multiplex PCR; TCRdb's copy has only in-frame clones and lacks some. The sample yields around 160,000 clones, roughly 74% seen once. Sequenced input: PBMCs. The receptors shown here come from a male donor in good health and CMV-seronegative. Each CDR3 is given with its conserved first and last residue. D genes are given only for firm matches. The size entry is marked missing in some rows and otherwise reads once, few, many or a size class.

clone_size: few; j_call: TRBJ1-1; d_call: .; v_call: TRBV5-6; cdr3_aa: CASSLNFPTEAFF; cdr3_nt: TGTGCCAGCAGCTTAAACTTCCCCACTGAAGCTTTCTTT
clone_size: few; j_call: TRBJ2-1; d_call: TRBD2; v_call: TRBV9; cdr3_aa: CASSVGEGTSGYNEQFF; cdr3_nt: TGTGCCAGCAGCGTTGGGGAGGGGACTAGCGGGTACAATGAGCAGTTCTTC
clone_size: .; j_call: TRBJ1-4; d_call: TRBD1; v_call: TRBV7-9; cdr3_aa: CASADRGEKLFF; cdr3_nt: TGTGCCAGCGCGGACAGGGGCGAAAAACTGTTTTTT
clone_size: .; j_call: TRBJ2-3; d_call: TRBD2; v_call: TRBV2; cdr3_aa: CASIVGLVADTQYF; cdr3_nt: TGTGCCAGCATTGTGGGACTAGTCGCAGATACGCAGTATTTT
clone_size: .; j_call: TRBJ1-1; d_call: .; v_call: TRBV27; cdr3_aa: CASSPWEDTEAFF; cdr3_nt: TGTGCCAGCAGCCCCTGGGAGGACACTGAAGCTTTCTTT
clone_size: .; j_call: TRBJ1-4; d_call: TRBD1; v_call: TRBV7-2; cdr3_aa: CASSPGTGTGDEKLFF; cdr3_nt: TGTGCCAGCAGCCCCGGGACCGGGACAGGGGACGAAAAACTGTTTTTT
clone_size: .; j_call: TRBJ2-7; d_call: .; v_call: TRBV30; cdr3_aa: CAWGRGYEQYF; cdr3_nt: TGTGCCTGGGGCCGGGGGTACGAGCAGTACTTC
clone_size: .; j_call: TRBJ1-6; d_call: .; v_call: TRBV5-1; cdr3_aa: CASSSGLENSPLHF; cdr3_nt: TGCGCCAGCAGCTCAGGGTTGGAGAATTCACCCCTCCACTTT
clone_size: .; j_call: TRBJ2-7; d_call: TRBD1; v_call: TRBV5-5; cdr3_aa: CASSLKDREYEQYF; cdr3_nt: TGTGCCAGCAGCTTAAAGGACAGGGAATACGAGCAGTACTTC
clone_size: few; j_call: TRBJ2-7; d_call: .; v_call: TRBV7-9; cdr3_aa: CASSLGAYEQYF; cdr3_nt: TGTGCCAGCAGCTTAGGAGCCTACGAGCAGTACTTC
clone_size: .; j_call: TRBJ2-1; d_call: TRBD2; v_call: TRBV7-8; cdr3_aa: CASSLVPSGKITRDNEQFF; cdr3_nt: TGTGCCAGCAGCTTAGTGCCTAGCGGGAAAATAACCAGAGACAATGAGCAGTTCTTC
clone_size: .; j_call: TRBJ2-7; d_call: TRBD1; v_call: TRBV2; cdr3_aa: CASSEPGTGDFEQYF; cdr3_nt: TGTGCCAGCAGTGAACCTGGGACAGGGGACTTCGAGCAGTACTTC
clone_size: .; j_call: TRBJ2-5; d_call: .; v_call: TRBV29-1; cdr3_aa: CSVESSVRLETQYF; cdr3_nt: TGCAGCGTTGAGTCGAGCGTGAGGTTAGAGACCCAGTACTTC
clone_size: .; j_call: TRBJ1-1; d_call: .; v_call: TRBV15; cdr3_aa: CATSRVRGTTEAFF; cdr3_nt: TGTGCCACCAGCAGAGTGAGGGGGACCACTGAAGCTTTCTTT
clone_size: .; j_call: TRBJ1-5; d_call: TRBD1; v_call: TRBV28; cdr3_aa: CASSPADRDDRPQHF; cdr3_nt: TGTGCCAGCAGCCCCGCGGACAGGGATGATCGGCCCCAGCATTTT
clone_size: .; j_call: TRBJ2-7; d_call: TRBD1; v_call: TRBV4-3; cdr3_aa: CASSQSAGTGYYEQYF; cdr3_nt: TGCGCCAGCAGCCAATCCGCCGGGACAGGCTACTACGAGCAGTACTTC
clone_size: .; j_call: TRBJ2-6; d_call: TRBD1; v_call: TRBV4-3; cdr3_aa: CASSRGQGRTGANVLTF; cdr3_nt: TGCGCCAGCAGCCGGGGACAGGGGAGGACTGGGGCCAACGTCCTGACTTTC
clone_size: .; j_call: TRBJ2-7; d_call: .; v_call: TRBV18; cdr3_aa: CASSPGALSYEQYF; cdr3_nt: TGTGCCAGCTCACCAGGGGCCCTATCCTACGAGCAGTACTTC
clone_size: .; j_call: TRBJ1-5; d_call: .; v_call: TRBV7-6; cdr3_aa: CASSLSGAGQPQHF; cdr3_nt: TGTGCCAGCAGCTTAAGCGGGGCGGGCCAGCCCCAGCATTTT
clone_size: few; j_call: TRBJ1-2; d_call: .; v_call: TRBV7-2; cdr3_aa: CASSIGLVGDFHGYTF; cdr3_nt: TGTGCCAGCAGCATAGGCCTTGTCGGGGACTTCCATGGCTACACCTTC
clone_size: .; j_call: TRBJ2-5; d_call: .; v_call: TRBV18; cdr3_aa: CASSPPNTYQETQYF; cdr3_nt: TGTGCCAGCTCACCACCGAACACCTACCAAGAGACCCAGTACTTC
clone_size: few; j_call: TRBJ1-5; d_call: TRBD1; v_call: TRBV28; cdr3_aa: CASYRGNQPQHF; cdr3_nt: TGTGCCAGCTACAGGGGGAATCAGCCCCAGCATTTT
clone_size: .; j_call: TRBJ2-5; d_call: TRBD2; v_call: TRBV27; cdr3_aa: CASSLRASGGQETQYF; cdr3_nt: TGTGCCAGCAGTTTAAGGGCTAGCGGGGGACAAGAGACCCAGTACTTC
clone_size: .; j_call: TRBJ1-1; d_call: TRBD1; v_call: TRBV6-4; cdr3_aa: CASTVDRAGTEAFF; cdr3_nt: TGTGCCAGCACCGTCGACAGGGCGGGAACTGAAGCTTTCTTT
clone_size: .; j_call: TRBJ2-3; d_call: .; v_call: TRBV4-2; cdr3_aa: CASSQGIGRITDTQYF; cdr3_nt: TGTGCCAGCAGCCAAGGCATAGGGAGAATCACAGATACGCAGTATTTT
clone_size: .; j_call: TRBJ1-5; d_call: TRBD1; v_call: TRBV2; cdr3_aa: CASSYEIGTGEDQPQHF; cdr3_nt: TGTGCCAGCAGTTACGAAATCGGGACAGGGGAAGATCAGCCCCAGCATTTT